This T cell receptor (beta chain) was recorded in a study of cytotoxic CD8 clonotypes in ibrutinib-treated CLL. Only a few counts were recorded for this clone. What it binds is not known. The sample holds other DNA sequences that translate to the same CDR3. Libraries were prepared by immunoSEQ multiplex PCR; TCRdb keeps only in-frame clonotypes and omits some of them. The table includes about 310,000 clones, roughly 79% detected once. Study-level findings and limits: Baseline clonality, higher than in age-matched healthy donors, tracked circulating CD8+ T-cell counts.

Germline-derived CDR1 and CDR2 are LNHDA and SQIVND (reference sequence). This CDR3 contains 13 residues. Losses at the gene ends were 5 bases for V and 3 bases for J; bases not matched to a gene: 3. The sequence was obtained from a human donor with chronic lymphocytic leukemia. Sequenced material: PBMCs, taken before ibrutinib treatment. The genes are TRBV19 and TRBJ1-2; 7 bases agree with TRBD1. The CDR3: CASSPGQHYGYTF. DNA for the CDR3: TGTGCCAGTAGTCCGGGACAGCACTATGGCTACACCTTC.